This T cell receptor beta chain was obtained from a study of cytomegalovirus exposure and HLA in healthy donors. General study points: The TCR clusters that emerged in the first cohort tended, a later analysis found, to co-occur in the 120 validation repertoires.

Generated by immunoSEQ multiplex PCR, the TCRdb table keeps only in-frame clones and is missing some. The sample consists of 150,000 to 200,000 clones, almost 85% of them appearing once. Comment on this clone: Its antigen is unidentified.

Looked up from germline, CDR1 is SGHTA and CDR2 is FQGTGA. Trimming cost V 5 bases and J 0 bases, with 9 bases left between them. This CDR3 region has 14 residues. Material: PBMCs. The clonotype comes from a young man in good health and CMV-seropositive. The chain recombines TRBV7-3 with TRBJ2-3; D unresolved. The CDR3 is CASSPTHSTDTQYF. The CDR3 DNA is TGTGCCAGCAGCCCCACACACAGCACAGATACGCAGTATTTT.